This is a list of T cell receptor beta chains from one sample in a study of blood T cell repertoires in COVID-19. Repertoires were generated with immunoSEQ multiplex PCR, while TCRdb's copy carries only in-frame clones and drops some. Of about 200,000 clones listed, roughly 90% were seen once; the top ten hold around 1.5%. Sequencing was done on a sample of peripheral blood. These TCRs come from a man between 18 and 29 years old with active or convalescent COVID-19. CDR3s include the opening cysteine and the closing phenylalanine or tryptophan. Each record gives: clone size, CDR3 length, J gene, V gene, CDR3 protein. Size tells how often a clone was seen (once, few, many) or the class of an expanded clone, and some rows leave it out.

NA 15 TRBJ1-1 TRBV7-9 CASSKRDTLNTEAFF
NA 14 TRBJ2-1 TRBV30 CAWSVLARDNEQFF
NA 12 TRBJ1-2 TRBV3-1/TRBV3-2 CASSQGGGGYTF
NA 14 TRBJ1-2 TRBV10-3 CAIKGYSQNYGYTF
few 14 TRBJ2-2 TRBV6-5 CASSFRDYTGELFF
NA 16 TRBJ1-5 TRBV10-1 CASSESRGLAGQPQHF
NA 15 TRBJ2-2 TRBV5-1 CASSSSGGYTGELFF
NA 12 TRBJ2-7 TRBV7-6 CASRPGTGVMYF
NA 15 TRBJ1-4 TRBV10-2 CASGARWTTNEKLFF
NA 16 TRBJ1-1 TRBV7-8 CASSLGKGAVSTEAFF
NA 16 TRBJ2-1 TRBV4-2 CASSQPGSATYNEQFF
NA 14 TRBJ2-5 TRBV2 CASSARLAEETQYF
NA 13 TRBJ2-2 TRBV12-3/TRBV12-4 CASSFGSTGELFF
NA 15 TRBJ1-3 TRBV9 CASSVESSSGNTIYF
NA 14 TRBJ1-2 TRBV5-4 CASSEKQGAYGYTF
NA 16 TRBJ1-5 TRBV19 CASTVGFVGAYQPQHF
NA 16 TRBJ2-3 TRBV7-9 CASSPWGSGSTDTQYF
NA 16 TRBJ1-4 TRBV6-1 CASSDRSTEANEKLFF
NA 15 TRBJ2-2 TRBV7-2 CASSHGGANTGELFF
few 16 TRBJ2-2 TRBV7-7 CASSPLAGANTGELFF
NA 15 TRBJ1-3 TRBV30 CAWRGGPSSGNTIYF
NA 15 TRBJ1-2 TRBV29-1 CSVHTGTGRSTGYTF
NA 15 TRBJ1-2 TRBV19 CASSISGTGDYGYTF
NA 14 TRBJ2-5 TRBV10-1 CASSDGGTQETQYF
NA 13 TRBJ2-7 TRBV19 CASSTTSGYEQYF
NA 20 TRBJ2-6 TRBV12-5 CASGLTWTSGRGSGANVLTF
NA 16 TRBJ2-3 TRBV5-1 CASSPTGTEPAGTQYF
NA 15 TRBJ2-3 TRBV5-1 CASSLGDRGPDTQYF
NA 13 TRBJ1-1 TRBV5-1 CASSLALGAEAFF
once 14 TRBJ1-2 TRBV6-5 CASSSRGSHYGYTF
once 15 TRBJ1-1 TRBV6-5 CASSYRTGVGTEAFF
NA 13 TRBJ2-3 TRBV29-1 CSLRETSTDTQYF
once 13 TRBJ1-1 TRBV11-3 CASSLYRNTEAFF
NA 13 TRBJ1-4 TRBV6-5 CASSEGAHEKLFF
once 14 TRBJ1-2 TRBV11-2 CASSSRGEIYGYTF
NA 14 TRBJ2-2 TRBV6-1 CASSEWEDPGELFF
few 17 TRBJ2-2 TRBV15 CATSRGTLRDHTGELFF
NA 13 TRBJ1-1 TRBV7-9 CASSLTGYTEAFF
once 15 TRBJ2-2 TRBV19 CASSLGTGSTGELFF
NA 14 TRBJ1-1 TRBV2 CASSVQDLNTEAFF
NA 12 TRBJ1-2 TRBV6-5 CASANLGDSYTF
NA 13 TRBJ1-1 TRBV18 CASSPPGRDKAFF
NA 13 TRBJ2-1 TRBV6-5 CASRISQNNEQFF
NA 16 TRBJ1-1 TRBV21-1 CASSKAHRWGDTEAFF
NA 14 TRBJ2-7 TRBV28 CASSSALAGYEQYF
NA 15 TRBJ2-3 TRBV7-9 CASSLGQGSTDTQYF
NA 13 TRBJ2-2 TRBV2 CASSEEWAGELFF
NA 13 TRBJ1-2 TRBV7-2 CASRKQGVYGYTF
NA 15 TRBJ1-2 TRBV12-5 CASAPRARELYGYTF
NA 14 TRBJ1-1 TRBV7-2 CASSLVGGNTEAFF